The rows below give T cell receptor beta chains drawn from one sample of a study of blood T cell repertoires in COVID-19. The data were produced by immunoSEQ multiplex PCR, yet TCRdb's version contains in-frame clones alone and is incomplete. The sample shows 110,000 to 150,000 clones, 84% of them seen only once. Source material: peripheral blood. These receptor sequences come from a human donor in a cohort sampled during active COVID-19. Both conserved end residues are part of each CDR3. D genes are given only for firm matches. Clone size is shown for a subset of rows, as once, few, many or a class of expanded clone.

v_gene	len	abundance	d_gene	j_gene	CDR3nt	CDR3aa
TRBV19	16	-	TRBD1	TRBJ2-7	TGTGCCAGTAGTATTCGACTGGACAGGAGCTCCTACGAGCAGTACTTC	CASSIRLDRSSYEQYF
TRBV11-2	14	-	-	TRBJ1-6	TGTGCCAGCAGCTTAGTCCGTAGTCATTCACCCCTCCACTTT	CASSLVRSHSPLHF
TRBV5-4	14	once	-	TRBJ1-1	TGTGCCAGCAGCTTGTCAGGGAAGAGCACTGAAGCTTTCTTT	CASSLSGKSTEAFF
TRBV19	15	-	-	TRBJ2-2	TGTGCCAGTAGTATAAGTCAGGGGTACACCGGGGAGCTGTTTTTT	CASSISQGYTGELFF
TRBV5-1	13	few	-	TRBJ1-1	TGCGCCAGCAGCATGACAGCTAACACTGAAGCTTTCTTT	CASSMTANTEAFF
TRBV5-6	15	-	-	TRBJ1-2	TGTGCCAGCAGCTTTGGTCCGACAGCTAACTATGGCTACACCTTC	CASSFGPTANYGYTF
TRBV7-2	15	-	-	TRBJ1-3	TGTGCCAGCAGCCGGGCCGCGGGCTTTGGAAACACCATATATTTT	CASSRAAGFGNTIYF
TRBV6-6	15	-	-	TRBJ1-6	TGTGCCAGCAGAATTTACAGGGACGTGAATTCACCCCTCCACTTT	CASRIYRDVNSPLHF
TRBV3-1/TRBV3-2	13	-	-	TRBJ2-5	TGTGCCAGCAGCCCTCAGGTAGTAGGGACCCAGTACTTC	CASSPQVVGTQYF
TRBV7-2	16	-	-	TRBJ1-3	TGTGCCAGCAGCTTAGCGGGCAGGGCCTCTGGAAACACCATATATTTT	CASSLAGRASGNTIYF
TRBV6-1	13	-	TRBD2	TRBJ2-3	TGTGCCAGCAGTGACGCGGGAGTAGATACGCAGTATTTT	CASSDAGVDTQYF
TRBV7-2	13	-	-	TRBJ2-1	TGTGCCAGCAGCTTGGACAGCTACAATGAGCAGTTCTTC	CASSLDSYNEQFF
TRBV6-6	16	once	TRBD1	TRBJ2-7	TGTGCCAGCAGTTCCTCCTGGACAGGGGGCGTGTACGAGCAGTACTTC	CASSSSWTGGVYEQYF
TRBV5-1	16	-	TRBD1	TRBJ1-2	TGCGCCAGCAGCAACAGGGGACAGGGAGGAAACTATGGCTACACCTTC	CASSNRGQGGNYGYTF
TRBV19	14	many	-	TRBJ1-6	TGTGCCAGTAGTACTGCGCGGGATATTTCACCCCTCCACTTT	CASSTARDISPLHF
TRBV10-3	15	-	TRBD1	TRBJ1-2	TGTGCCATCAGCGCCCGGACAGGGGGGAACTATGGCTACACCTTC	CAISARTGGNYGYTF
TRBV5-4	14	-	-	TRBJ2-1	TGTGCCAGCAGCTTCCCGGGAACCTACAATGAGCAGTTCTTC	CASSFPGTYNEQFF
TRBV29-1	11	many	-	TRBJ2-1	TGCAGCGTTCAATTTCGGGGTGAGCAGTTCTTC	CSVQFRGEQFF
TRBV7-9	14	few	-	TRBJ1-1	TGTGCCAGCAGCTCAACAGGGAAGAACACTGAAGCTTTCTTT	CASSSTGKNTEAFF
TRBV29-1	12	-	-	TRBJ2-7	TGCAGCGTTCAGGGGGGAACCTACGAGCAGTACTTC	CSVQGGTYEQYF
TRBV9	14	-	-	TRBJ2-1	TGTGCCAGCAGCCCCACTAGTCTCCGCAATGAGCAGTTCTTC	CASSPTSLRNEQFF